The source of this T cell receptor (beta chain) is a study of T cells after yellow fever vaccination. Whole-study results and caveats: Most primary-vaccination clones recurred post-booster (nearly 98% CD4, around 90% CD8). It was a small share of clonotypes that appeared in both CD4 and CD8 compartments.

MiXCR, applied by TCRdb to the 5' RACE reads, yields one record per CDR3 protein. Found here are 55,000 or so distinct CDR3 sequences, about 6.6% of them singletons; the top ten hold 24%. This clonotype was picked up a small number of times. In germline, CDR1 is MNHEY, CDR2 SMNVEV (reference sequence). The CDR3 contains 13 residues. Trimming cost V 4 bases and J 8 bases; bases outside gene matches: 5. The source is a young man who received the YFV17D yellow fever vaccine. The chain carries TRBV27 and TRBJ2-4, with 7 bases that match TRBD2. Source: CD8+ T cells not binding an NS4B(214-222) dextramer, sorted from PBMCs, taken about 41 days after the first yellow fever vaccination. In DNA form, the CDR3 reads TGTGCCAGCAGTTCGGCAGGGAGGGACATTCAGTACTTC. Its protein product is CASSSAGRDIQYF.